Listed below are T cell receptor beta chains from one sample, sequenced in a study of vaccination and CD4 T cells after COVID-19. TCRdb ran MiXCR on the PCR reads and lists one entry per CDR3 protein. Seen here are 19,000 or so distinct CDR3 sequences, about 40% observed once, and the top ten hold roughly 8.9%. Antigens for these TCRs are unknown. The sample comprised CD4+ T cells from blood, cultured in vitro. All receptors derive from a human donor who had recovered from COVID-19. Each CDR3 is given with its conserved first and last residue. A D gene is named only where the DNA matches it firmly. Only part of the rows carry a size: once, few, many, or a class if the clone is expanded.

j_call v_call d_call clone_size cdr3_aa cdr3_nt
TRBJ1-1 TRBV4-1 NA NA CASSQVSGGSTEAFF TGCGCCAGCAGCCAAGTAAGCGGAGGGTCCACTGAAGCTTTCTTT
TRBJ1-1 TRBV28 NA NA CASTTPPGRDTEAFF TGTGCCAGCACCACACCCCCCGGCAGGGACACTGAAGCTTTCTTT
TRBJ2-2 TRBV6-1 NA NA CASTETNSWPGELFF TGTGCCAGCACCGAGACTAATAGTTGGCCCGGGGAGCTGTTTTTT
TRBJ2-3 TRBV24-1 NA few CATSDLLDYPDTQYF TGTGCCACCAGTGATTTGTTGGACTACCCAGATACGCAGTATTTT
TRBJ2-3 TRBV6-1 NA few CASSPPGADTQYF TGTGCCAGCAGCCCACCCGGGGCAGATACGCAGTATTTT
TRBJ1-3 TRBV24-1 NA NA CATSDGPNSGNTIYF TGTGCCACCAGTGATGGCCCGAACTCTGGAAACACCATATATTTT
TRBJ2-7 TRBV20-1 TRBD1 NA CSAGGQVPLDEQYF TGCAGTGCCGGAGGACAGGTCCCCCTCGACGAGCAGTACTTC
TRBJ1-1 TRBV27 NA NA CASRLGAGKGTEAFF TGTGCCAGCAGGCTGGGGGCAGGGAAAGGCACTGAAGCTTTCTTT
TRBJ1-4 TRBV6-5 NA few CASSYRTNEKLFF TGTGCCAGCAGTTACCGGACTAATGAAAAACTGTTTTTT
TRBJ1-5 TRBV6-2/TRBV6-3 NA few CASIGQPDQPQHF TGTGCCAGCATTGGACAGCCTGACCAGCCCCAGCATTTT
TRBJ1-2 TRBV24-1 NA NA CATSEAGPPGGYTF TGTGCCACCAGTGAAGCCGGCCCCCCGGGGGGCTACACCTTC
TRBJ1-1 TRBV20-1 TRBD1 few CSASQGQMNTEAFF TGCAGTGCTAGCCAGGGACAGATGAACACTGAAGCTTTCTTT
TRBJ2-2 TRBV11-3 NA few CASSLGDGLTGTGELFF TGTGCCAGCAGCTTGGGGGATGGGCTGACGGGAACCGGGGAGCTGTTTTTT
TRBJ2-1 TRBV19 TRBD2 NA CASSRVAGGGEGEQFF TGTGCCAGTAGCCGGGTAGCGGGAGGTGGGGAAGGTGAGCAGTTCTTC
TRBJ1-1 TRBV4-1 NA NA CASTVQGGDTEAFF TGCGCCAGCACCGTCCAGGGTGGTGACACTGAAGCTTTCTTT
TRBJ2-7 TRBV19 NA NA CASSDPGLLTYEQYF TGTGCCAGTAGTGATCCGGGACTGTTGACCTACGAGCAGTACTTC
TRBJ2-7 TRBV7-2 NA NA CASSLARREQYF TGTGCCAGCAGCTTAGCGAGGCGAGAACAGTACTTC
TRBJ2-3 TRBV7-2 NA NA CASSLLHGANTQYF TGTGCCAGCAGCTTATTACACGGGGCCAATACGCAGTATTTT
TRBJ2-1 TRBV28 TRBD2 NA CASSLGTSGYNHNEQFF TGTGCCAGCAGTTTGGGGACTAGCGGATATAACCACAATGAGCAGTTCTTC
TRBJ2-2 TRBV18 NA NA CASSMEAGRHTGELFF TGTGCCAGCTCAATGGAGGCAGGGAGACACACCGGGGAGCTGTTTTTT
TRBJ1-2 TRBV2 NA few CASSEVSRLYTF TGTGCCAGCAGTGAAGTGAGCCGGCTCTACACCTTC
TRBJ2-5 TRBV5-1 NA NA CASSLDGASQETQYF TGCGCCAGCAGCTTGGACGGGGCGTCCCAAGAGACCCAGTACTTC
TRBJ1-1 TRBV6-1 NA NA CASSVGTHTEAFF TGTGCCAGCAGTGTGGGGACACACACTGAAGCTTTCTTT
TRBJ2-1 TRBV7-2 NA NA CASSLMDYRRNEQFF TGTGCCAGCAGCTTAATGGACTACCGGCGGAATGAGCAGTTCTTC
TRBJ1-3 TRBV5-1 NA NA CASSPTTPGQTGGNTIYF TGCGCCAGCAGCCCTACAACTCCAGGACAGACGGGAGGAAACACCATATATTTT
TRBJ2-5 TRBV27 TRBD1 few CASTAKTGVQETQYF TGTGCCAGCACTGCCAAAACAGGGGTCCAAGAGACCCAGTACTTC
TRBJ1-2 TRBV6-1 TRBD1 NA CASSAWTGDLDGYTF TGTGCCAGCAGTGCGTGGACAGGGGATTTGGATGGCTACACCTTC
TRBJ2-2 TRBV27 NA few CASSLSRGAWNTGELFF TGTGCCAGCAGTTTATCTCGGGGGGCCTGGAACACCGGGGAGCTGTTTTTT
TRBJ2-3 TRBV6-1 TRBD1 few CASSPGQGARYTQYF TGTGCCAGCAGCCCGGGACAGGGGGCGCGATATACGCAGTATTTT
TRBJ2-5 TRBV20-1 TRBD2 few CSARLAGLSRETQYF TGCAGTGCTAGACTAGCGGGCCTTTCGCGGGAGACCCAGTACTTC
TRBJ2-2 TRBV6-2/TRBV6-3 NA few CASSRNRLAPVLFF TGTGCCAGCAGTCGTAACAGGTTAGCCCCGGTGCTGTTTTTT
TRBJ2-5 TRBV6-2/TRBV6-3 TRBD2 NA CASSSASGGGQETQYF TGTGCCAGCAGTTCAGCTAGCGGTGGAGGCCAAGAGACCCAGTACTTC
TRBJ1-2 TRBV28 NA NA CASSRTDGYTF TGTGCCAGCAGTCGGACAGATGGCTACACCTTC
TRBJ2-2 TRBV19 NA NA CASSIGGGNPGELFF TGTGCCAGTAGTATAGGCGGAGGGAATCCCGGGGAGCTGTTTTTT
TRBJ2-4 TRBV10-2 TRBD2 NA CASSVVGGWILAKNIQYF TGCGCCAGCAGTGTTGTGGGAGGGTGGATTCTAGCCAAAAACATTCAGTACTTC
TRBJ2-5 TRBV4-1 NA NA CASSQVLVPQETQYF TGCGCCAGCAGCCAAGTGCTCGTACCCCAAGAGACCCAGTACTTC
TRBJ2-1 TRBV7-8 NA NA CASSLYILNNEQFF TGTGCCAGCAGCTTGTACATCCTGAACAATGAGCAGTTCTTC
TRBJ2-3 TRBV20-1 NA NA CSASGDDTQYF TGCAGTGCTAGTGGTGACGATACGCAGTATTTT
TRBJ1-1 TRBV6-1 NA few CASSQEKGEAFF TGTGCCAGCAGCCAGGAGAAAGGAGAAGCTTTCTTT
TRBJ2-7 TRBV2 NA NA CAILRGGYEQYF TGTGCCATCCTGAGAGGGGGCTACGAGCAGTACTTC
TRBJ2-3 TRBV24-1 NA NA CATSLGGGTDTQYF TGTGCCACCAGTTTAGGGGGTGGCACAGATACGCAGTATTTT
TRBJ2-7 TRBV28 TRBD1 NA CASSLQGGGQYF TGTGCCAGCAGTCTACAGGGGGGAGGGCAGTACTTC
TRBJ1-5 TRBV20-1 NA few CSARDRRKGIQPQHF TGCAGTGCTAGAGATCGGCGGAAGGGTATTCAGCCCCAGCATTTT
TRBJ2-7 TRBV6-2/TRBV6-3 NA NA CASSFPDRGSGSDEQYF TGTGCCAGCAGTTTCCCCGATAGGGGGAGTGGGAGCGACGAGCAGTACTTC
TRBJ1-2 TRBV6-2/TRBV6-3 NA NA CASRLTVDYGYTF TGTGCCAGCCGATTGACAGTAGACTATGGCTACACCTTC
TRBJ1-1 TRBV7-9 NA NA CASTPGGANTEAFF TGTGCCAGCACCCCCGGCGGAGCGAACACTGAAGCTTTCTTT
TRBJ2-2 TRBV20-1 TRBD2 NA CSARVRFGLAGERGAGELFF TGCAGTGCTAGAGTTCGTTTCGGACTAGCGGGAGAAAGGGGAGCCGGGGAGCTGTTTTTT
TRBJ1-1 TRBV6-1 NA few CASTGDSTEAFF TGTGCCAGCACCGGCGATAGCACTGAAGCTTTCTTT